This is a list of T cell receptor beta chains from one sample in a study of cytomegalovirus exposure and HLA in healthy donors. TCRdb's copy holds only in-frame clones and misses some; the assay was immunoSEQ multiplex PCR. Of around 87,000 clones listed, about 74% were seen once; the top ten hold just over 3%. Sequencing was performed on PBMCs. The receptors here all came from a middle-aged man in good health and CMV-seronegative. The CDR3 runs from the conserved cysteine through the conserved F or W. Each record gives: J gene, V gene, clone size, D gene, CDR3 DNA, CDR3 protein. D genes are given only for firm matches. Size values are once, few and many counts, or a class for expanded clones, and some rows have none.

J: TRBJ1-1
V: TRBV28
size: .
D: .
DNA: TGTGCCAGCAGTCCCCGATGGGGCCCCGAGAACACTGAAGCTTTCTTT
CDR3: CASSPRWGPENTEAFF

J: TRBJ1-1
V: TRBV2
size: few
D: .
DNA: TGTGCCAGCATGGCTAGTGAAACTGAAGCTTTCTTT
CDR3: CASMASETEAFF

J: TRBJ2-5
V: TRBV18
size: once
D: TRBD1
DNA: TGTGCCAGCTCACCTCCCGGGACAGTGTGGGAGACCCAGTACTTC
CDR3: CASSPPGTVWETQYF

J: TRBJ2-3
V: TRBV18
size: .
D: .
DNA: TGTGCCAGCTCACCACTGTCCGGGGCAGATACGCAGTATTTT
CDR3: CASSPLSGADTQYF

J: TRBJ1-1
V: TRBV7-2
size: few
D: .
DNA: TGTGCCAGCAGCTTAGTGGGCAGTGACGCTGAAGCTTTCTTT
CDR3: CASSLVGSDAEAFF

J: TRBJ2-2
V: TRBV6-1
size: few
D: .
DNA: TGTGCCAGCAGTGAAACGGGGTCCGGGGAGCTGTTTTTT
CDR3: CASSETGSGELFF

J: TRBJ1-1
V: TRBV28
size: .
D: .
DNA: TGTGCCAGCAGTTTTTTAGACAGAATGAACACTGAAGCTTTCTTT
CDR3: CASSFLDRMNTEAFF

J: TRBJ1-1
V: TRBV5-4
size: .
D: .
DNA: TGTGCCAGCAGCGCGGGGTCTGAAGCTTTCTTT
CDR3: CASSAGSEAFF

J: TRBJ1-2
V: TRBV11-1
size: .
D: .
DNA: TGTGCCAGCAGCTTAGACATATCAAACTATGGCTACACCTTC
CDR3: CASSLDISNYGYTF

J: TRBJ1-5
V: TRBV28
size: .
D: .
DNA: TGTGCCAGCAGTTTGCCCTCGGGAGGCAATCAGCCCCAGCATTTT
CDR3: CASSLPSGGNQPQHF

J: TRBJ1-3
V: TRBV6-1
size: .
D: TRBD1
DNA: TGTGCCAGCAGCCAACGGGACAGTCCGGACACCATATATTTT
CDR3: CASSQRDSPDTIYF

J: TRBJ1-2
V: TRBV5-4
size: once
D: TRBD1
DNA: TGTGCCAGCAGCCGCGGGACAGAGGGTTATGGCTACACCTTC
CDR3: CASSRGTEGYGYTF

J: TRBJ2-1
V: TRBV27
size: few
D: TRBD1
DNA: TGTGCCAGCAGTCCTATTTGGGACAGGAGCTCCTACAATGAGCAGTTCTTC
CDR3: CASSPIWDRSSYNEQFF

J: TRBJ1-5
V: TRBV6-5
size: .
D: .
DNA: TGTGCCAGCAGCTCGGACAACACTGGCAATCAGCCCCAGCATTTT
CDR3: CASSSDNTGNQPQHF

J: TRBJ2-1
V: TRBV7-9
size: .
D: TRBD1
DNA: TGTGCCAGCAGCTTACAAGGGGGCCCCTACAATGAGCAGTTCTTC
CDR3: CASSLQGGPYNEQFF

J: TRBJ2-7
V: TRBV11-2
size: .
D: .
DNA: TGTGCCAGCAGCTTAGCTTTCGAGCAGTACTTC
CDR3: CASSLAFEQYF

J: TRBJ1-2
V: TRBV19
size: .
D: .
DNA: TGTGCCAGTAGTATCCAGGGCGGTGTTGGCTATGGCTACACCTTC
CDR3: CASSIQGGVGYGYTF

J: TRBJ2-2
V: TRBV28
size: .
D: .
DNA: TGTGCCAGCAGTCCCCCTGCCGGGGAGCTGTTTTTT
CDR3: CASSPPAGELFF

J: TRBJ1-3
V: TRBV12-5
size: few
D: .
DNA: TGTGCTAGTGGTTACAACTCTGGAAACACCATATATTTT
CDR3: CASGYNSGNTIYF

J: TRBJ1-5
V: TRBV19
size: .
D: .
DNA: TGTGCCAGTAGTTTCTGGGGCGACCAGTCTTCGTCCCAGCATTTT
CDR3: CASSFWGDQSSSQHF

J: TRBJ1-1
V: TRBV9
size: once
D: .
DNA: TGTGCCAGCAGCGGCGATTGGGTAGCAAACACTGAAGCTTTCTTT
CDR3: CASSGDWVANTEAFF

J: TRBJ2-7
V: TRBV11-1
size: .
D: TRBD1
DNA: TGTGCCAGCACGGTACAGGGGGGAACCTACGAGCAGTACTTC
CDR3: CASTVQGGTYEQYF

J: TRBJ2-3
V: TRBV5-1
size: .
D: .
DNA: TGCGCCAGCAGCTTGGCCCCTGACGGGGATACGCAGTATTTT
CDR3: CASSLAPDGDTQYF

J: TRBJ2-5
V: TRBV7-8
size: .
D: TRBD1
DNA: TGTGCCAGCAGCGGCCCTCCCGGGACAGCTTACCAAGAGACCCAGTACTTC
CDR3: CASSGPPGTAYQETQYF

J: TRBJ2-5
V: TRBV28
size: .
D: TRBD2
DNA: TGTGCCAGCAGTTCGACCGGGACTAGCAGTATAAGAGAGACCCAGTACTTC
CDR3: CASSSTGTSSIRETQYF

J: TRBJ2-2
V: TRBV2
size: .
D: .
DNA: TGTGCCAGCAGCCCGGGGGGCGGAGGGTTTGGGGAGCTGTTTTTT
CDR3: CASSPGGGGFGELFF

J: TRBJ1-5
V: TRBV7-2
size: .
D: .
DNA: TGTGCCAGCAGCTTTGGCCTTAATCAGCCCCAGCATTTT
CDR3: CASSFGLNQPQHF

J: TRBJ1-2
V: TRBV19
size: .
D: .
DNA: TGTGCCAGTAGTATGAGGTCAGCTTCTTATGGCTACACCTTC
CDR3: CASSMRSASYGYTF

J: TRBJ1-6
V: TRBV9
size: .
D: TRBD1
DNA: TGTGCCAGCAGCTATTCGACAGGGCCTGGGGATAATTCACCCCTCCACTTT
CDR3: CASSYSTGPGDNSPLHF

J: TRBJ2-1
V: TRBV6-6
size: once
D: .
DNA: TGTGCCAGCAGTTACTCCCGAGAGAGTGAGGCTGAGCAGTTCTTC
CDR3: CASSYSRESEAEQFF

J: TRBJ2-7
V: TRBV4-1
size: .
D: TRBD1
DNA: TGCGCCAGCAGCCAAGATAGGGGGCGCGGCTACGAGCAGTACTTC
CDR3: CASSQDRGRGYEQYF

J: TRBJ1-3
V: TRBV6-1
size: few
D: .
DNA: TGTGCCAGCAGTGGACAGCTTAATGCGGGAAACACCATATATTTT
CDR3: CASSGQLNAGNTIYF

J: TRBJ2-3
V: TRBV15
size: .
D: TRBD2
DNA: TGTGCCACCAGCAGAGTTGTGGCGGGGGGGCCGGGGGATACGCAGTATTTT
CDR3: CATSRVVAGGPGDTQYF

J: TRBJ1-1
V: TRBV19
size: .
D: .
DNA: TGTGCCAGTAGTATGGAGCGGGTCACTGAAGCTTTCTTT
CDR3: CASSMERVTEAFF

J: TRBJ1-1
V: TRBV7-9
size: .
D: .
DNA: TGTTCCAGCAGCTTAGATCCGTTTGAAGCTTTCTTT
CDR3: CSSSLDPFEAFF

J: TRBJ2-7
V: TRBV2
size: .
D: .
DNA: TGTGCCAGCAGTGCCAGGGGTAGCTACGAGCAGTACTTC
CDR3: CASSARGSYEQYF

J: TRBJ1-5
V: TRBV21-1
size: .
D: .
DNA: TGTGCCAGCAGCGAAACAGGGAGAGGGGTGGGAAATAGCAATCAGCCCCAGCATTTT
CDR3: CASSETGRGVGNSNQPQHF

J: TRBJ1-2
V: TRBV25-1
size: .
D: .
DNA: TGTGCCAGCAGTGGGGAGGATTATGGCTACACCTTC
CDR3: CASSGEDYGYTF

J: TRBJ1-5
V: TRBV6-5
size: few
D: TRBD1
DNA: TGTGCCAGCAGCCCGACAGGGATCAATCAGCCCCAGCATTTT
CDR3: CASSPTGINQPQHF

J: TRBJ1-6
V: TRBV7-3
size: .
D: .
DNA: TGTGCCAGCAGCTTAAAGGGCATCAAGCGGCAGGCCGATAATTCACCCCTCCACTTT
CDR3: CASSLKGIKRQADNSPLHF

J: TRBJ1-6
V: TRBV7-9
size: .
D: TRBD1
DNA: TGTGCCAGCAGCCCGGACAGGGCCAATTCACCCCTCCACTTT
CDR3: CASSPDRANSPLHF

J: TRBJ1-3
V: TRBV5-5
size: many
D: TRBD1
DNA: TGTGCCAGCAGCTCCCCAGGGGGCCGACTCTCTGGAAACACCATATATTTT
CDR3: CASSSPGGRLSGNTIYF

J: TRBJ1-1
V: TRBV19
size: .
D: TRBD1
DNA: TGTGCCAGTAGTACGGGAAGTACAGGGGCCATGAACACTGAAGCTTTCTTT
CDR3: CASSTGSTGAMNTEAFF

J: TRBJ1-4
V: TRBV4-1
size: few
D: .
DNA: TGCGCCAGCAGCCACAACCCAGCGACTAATGAAAAACTGTTTTTT
CDR3: CASSHNPATNEKLFF

J: TRBJ1-5
V: TRBV19
size: .
D: .
DNA: TGTGCCAGTAGTATAGCGGCAGCGGGAAGCAATCAGCCCCAGCATTTT
CDR3: CASSIAAAGSNQPQHF

J: TRBJ1-1
V: TRBV4-3
size: .
D: TRBD1
DNA: TGCGCCAGCAGCCAGCGGCCGGGACAGCTAGTTGAAGCTTTCTTT
CDR3: CASSQRPGQLVEAFF

J: TRBJ2-1
V: TRBV13
size: .
D: .
DNA: TGTGCCAGCAGCCCAAAGACCGGGGAGAGCGATGAGCAGTTCTTC
CDR3: CASSPKTGESDEQFF

J: TRBJ2-7
V: TRBV27
size: .
D: TRBD2
DNA: TGTGCCAGCAGTTCTCCCGTAGCGGGGGCAACCTACGAGCAGTACTTC
CDR3: CASSSPVAGATYEQYF

J: TRBJ2-7
V: TRBV5-5
size: .
D: .
DNA: TGTGCCAGCAGCTTTGGCCAGGGAACCCACGAGCAGTACTTC
CDR3: CASSFGQGTHEQYF

J: TRBJ1-4
V: TRBV2
size: .
D: .
DNA: TGTGCCAGCACTCAGAACGCACAACTGTTTTTT
CDR3: CASTQNAQLFF

J: TRBJ1-1
V: TRBV7-9
size: .
D: TRBD1
DNA: TGTGCCAGCAGCCCCGGGACAGGGGGCCCTGAAGCTTTCTTT
CDR3: CASSPGTGGPEAFF